This paragraph reports one T cell receptor (beta chain). The source of the sample is a study of blood T cell repertoires in COVID-19. Study details: Specimens from acute and convalescent COVID-19 originated in the United States, Italy and Spain.

Donors of Cohort 3 who recovered were those that had two negative PCRs, clearance, or symptom resolution. As originally analysed: Amplifying reference gene primers gave estimates of nucleated cell counts. The protocol was immunoSEQ multiplex PCR, while the TCRdb copy is restricted to in-frame clones and leaves out a portion. The D gene and trimming were derived from the DNA, and the V and J assignments and clone size from that table. Of approximately 170,000 clones in the sample, 80% were seen once. The TCR originated in a man between 35 and 55 years old who had recovered from COVID-19. Source material: PBMCs or T cells enriched from blood (not recorded which).

CDR3 nucleotides: TGCGCCAGCAGTCAGACAGGGGGCCGTTCCTACAATGAGCAGTTCTTC. Translation: CASSQTGGRSYNEQFF. The V gene is TRBV23-1, the J gene TRBJ2-1, with 10 bases lining up with TRBD1. TRBV23-1 is an ORF, with its function uncertain. The CDR3 sequence is 16 residues long. V gave up 3 bases and J gave up 1 base; unmatched junction bases: 3.